The clone carrying this TCR beta chain showed up many times. Via MiXCR, TCRdb re-called the RT-PCR reads, giving one row per CDR3 protein. The sample records about 680,000 distinct CDR3 sequences, 12% to 15% being singletons. The CDR3 is made up of 16 amino acids. V lost 5 bases to trimming and J lost 0 bases, with 17 bases between them. Germline assignment: CDR1 LGHNA and CDR2 YNFKEQ. The receptor's source is a female donor in good health, serving as a healthy control. The V gene is TRBV4-2, the J gene TRBJ2-7; D gene ambiguous. Sequenced input: memory CD4+ T cells from blood. The CDR3 DNA sequence: TGTGCCAGCAGCACGGACGTAGCTACCCTCTCCTACGAGCAGTACTTC. Encoded protein: CASSTDVATLSYEQYF.